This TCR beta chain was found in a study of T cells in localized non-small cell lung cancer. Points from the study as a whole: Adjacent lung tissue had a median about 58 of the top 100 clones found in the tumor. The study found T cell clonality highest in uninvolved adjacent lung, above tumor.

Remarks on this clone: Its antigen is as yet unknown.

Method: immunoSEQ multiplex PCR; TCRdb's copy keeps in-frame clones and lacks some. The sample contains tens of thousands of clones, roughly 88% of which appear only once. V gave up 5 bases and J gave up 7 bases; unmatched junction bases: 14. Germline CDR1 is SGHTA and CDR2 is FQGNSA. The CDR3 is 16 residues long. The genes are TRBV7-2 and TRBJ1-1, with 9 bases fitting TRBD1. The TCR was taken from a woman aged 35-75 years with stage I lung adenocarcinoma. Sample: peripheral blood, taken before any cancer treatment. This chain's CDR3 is CASSASNRGRSGEAFF. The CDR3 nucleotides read TGTGCCAGCAGCGCATCAAACAGGGGGCGAAGTGGTGAAGCTTTCTTT.